A single sample is the source of the 7 T cell receptor beta chains below, sequenced in a study of cytomegalovirus exposure and HLA in healthy donors. Primers included in the PCR were 60 Vbeta and 13 Jbeta primers. Assay: immunoSEQ multiplex PCR; the TCRdb copy retains only in-frame clones and omits some. The data hold under 200,000 clones, with over 75% observed a single time. Sequencing used PBMCs. The receptors were sampled from a woman aged 50 to 65 in good health and CMV-seronegative.

The chain has TRBV5-1 and TRBJ1-1; TRBD1 matches 11 bases. The trim removed 9 bases at V and 2 bases at J, leaving 15 bases unmatched. CDR1 and CDR2 from the germline V gene are SGHRS and YFSETQ. The CDR3 has 17 amino acids. In DNA, the CDR3 is TGCGCCACTAGATCCGGGACAGGGGGGGGAAGAAACACTGAAGCTTTCTTT. This gives the protein CATRSGTGGGRNTEAFF.

This clone was observed once. This rearrangement joins TRBV28 to TRBJ1-1, with 8 nucleotides matching TRBD1. The CDR3 is 16 amino acids. The trim removed 6 bases at V and 1 base at J, leaving 10 bases unmatched. Germline CDR1 MDHEN, CDR2 SYDVKM. CDR3 bases: TGTGCCAGCAGCCTCGGGTCAGGGGGCCCGAACACTGAAGCTTTCTTT. Translating it yields CASSLGSGGPNTEAFF.

The genes are TRBV4-3 and TRBJ2-5; D unclear. The CDR3 runs to 13 residues. Trimming cost V 1 base and J 5 bases, with 8 bases left between them. Germline V lookup: CDR1 LGHNA, CDR2 YSLEER. DNA for the CDR3: TGCGCCAGCAGCCAAGGGCGGCGGGAGACCCAGTACTTC. It encodes CASSQGRRETQYF.

The V call is TRBV28, the J call TRBJ2-7; D may be TRBD2 (6 bases). With 3 bases removed from V and 3 bases from J, the gap between germline ends came to 9 bases. Germline V gene data show CDR1 as MDHEN and CDR2 as SYDVKM. The CDR3 contains 13 residues. The CDR3 coding sequence is TGTGCCAGCAGTTTGCGGGACCTCTACGAGCAGTACTTC. Its protein is CASSLRDLYEQYF.

In its sample, this clone was seen once. The rearrangement links TRBV29-1 to TRBJ2-5; 7 positions match TRBD1. V lost 2 bases to trimming and J lost 4 bases; unmatched junction nucleotides: 10. Germline V gives CDR1 SQVTM, CDR2 ANQGSEA. The CDR3 sequence is 15 residues long. CDR3 sequence: CSVELSGQPPETQYF. CDR3 in DNA: TGCAGCGTTGAACTTTCGGGACAGCCTCCAGAGACCCAGTACTTC.

The gene calls are TRBV2 and TRBJ2-2; 11 bases match TRBD1. Germline V CDR1 and CDR2: SNHLY, FYNNEI. V lost 10 bases to trimming and J lost 7 bases; unmatched junction nucleotides: 8. CDR3 length: 14 residues. CDR3 sequence reads: CAIPGQGVHGELFF. CDR3 nucleotides: TGTGCCATCCCGGGACAGGGGGTTCACGGGGAGCTGTTTTTT.

The chain recombines TRBV5-1 with TRBJ1-3, with TRBD1 identical over 7 bases. Germline V lookup: CDR1 SGHRS, CDR2 YFSETQ. The CDR3 has 15 amino acids. J lost 1 base, V lost 0 bases, and 1 base had no gene match. CDR3 sequence: CASSLDRGSGNTIYF. The DNA for the CDR3 is TGCGCCAGCAGCTTGGACAGGGGTTCTGGAAACACCATATATTTT.